Each of the 27 T cell receptor beta chains below was sequenced from the same sample in a study of blood T cell repertoires in COVID-19. This table comes from immunoSEQ multiplex PCR, and its TCRdb copy is limited to in-frame clones, with some not included. The table lists around 180,000 clones, about 91% of them singletons. Sequencing was performed on peripheral blood. Source of these receptors: a woman aged 30 to 39 with acute or convalescent COVID-19.

This chain links TRBV6-5 with TRBJ1-4; 7 bases align to TRBD1. This CDR3 is built from 16 residues. Trimming at V came to 2 bases and at J to 5 bases, leaving 8 bases not matched to a gene. Germline V lookup: CDR1 MNHEY, CDR2 SVGAGI. The CDR3 sequence: CASSYTAGTVNEKLFF. CDR3 nucleotides: TGTGCCAGCAGTTACACGGCCGGGACAGTCAATGAAAAACTGTTTTTT.

The chain has TRBV7-9 and TRBJ1-2; no clear D gene. Germline V gene lookup returns CDR1 SEHNR and CDR2 FQNEAQ (reference sequence). The V end lost 0 bases, the J end lost 4 bases, and 9 bases lay between the germline ends. The CDR3 is made up of 14 amino acids. The CDR3 spells CASSLAYSGYGYTF. The CDR3 nucleotides read TGTGCCAGCAGCTTAGCGTATTCCGGCTATGGCTACACCTTC.

CDR3 sequence (DNA): TGTGCCAGCAGTGAGAACGGACAGCTTAATGAAAAACTGTTTTTT. This translates into CASSENGQLNEKLFF. This chain links TRBV2 with TRBJ1-4, with a weak D call TRBD1 (6 bases). This CDR3 contains 15 residues. The V and J ends lost 3 bases and 4 bases respectively, with 12 bases between them. Germline V CDR1 and CDR2: SNHLY, FYNNEI.

The rearrangement uses TRBV5-6 and TRBJ2-4, with D unclear. Germline CDR1 and CDR2: SGHDT and YYEEEE. Deletions cut 0 bases from V and 5 bases from J, with 6 bases between. This CDR3 has 13 amino acids. The CDR3 spells CASSLAGENIQYF. In nucleotides, the CDR3 is TGTGCCAGCAGCTTGGCCGGAGAAAACATTCAGTACTTC.

J is TRBJ2-5 and V is TRBV5-4; 7 nucleotides agree with TRBD1. The CDR3 covers 13 residues. The V gene end was trimmed by 4 bases and the J gene end by 4 bases; junction bases not matched to a gene: 4. Germline-derived CDR1 and CDR2 are SGHNT and YYREEE (reference sequence). The DNA for the CDR3 is TGTGCCAGCAGCACGGGACAGAGAGAGACCCAGTACTTC. It yields the protein CASSTGQRETQYF.

The chain couples TRBV10-1 to TRBJ2-2; D gene unclear. This CDR3 region has 15 residues. Trimming stripped 3 bases from V and 7 bases from J, with 15 bases between. Germline loops: CDR1 WNHNN, CDR2 SYGVQD (reference sequence). CDR3 sequence reads: CASSDRSLQLGELFF. CDR3 bases: TGCGCCAGCAGTGATAGGAGTCTACAACTCGGGGAGCTGTTTTTT.

The J gene is TRBJ2-7, the V gene TRBV7-9; D gene uncertain. The CDR3 loop spans 13 amino acids. Germline loops: CDR1 SEHNR, CDR2 FQNEAQ (reference sequence). Trimming removed 2 bases at V and 3 bases at J, with 8 bases between. In DNA, the CDR3 is TGTGCCAGCAGCTTACCCCCATTCTACGAGCAGTACTTC. Protein product: CASSLPPFYEQYF.

V gene TRBV2 combines with J gene TRBJ2-7; D perhaps matches TRBD1 (6 bases). There are 12 residues in the CDR3. Deletions cut 6 bases from V and 2 bases from J, with 8 bases between. Germline V gene data show CDR1 as SNHLY and CDR2 as FYNNEI. The CDR3 here is CASRWTAYEQYF. The CDR3 region has the DNA TGTGCCAGCAGGTGGACAGCCTACGAGCAGTACTTC.

J is TRBJ2-1 and V is TRBV4-1; 9 bases are a match to TRBD2. Germline V gene lookup returns CDR1 MGHRA and CDR2 YSYEKL. The CDR3 has 15 amino acids. V gave up 3 bases and J gave up 10 bases; unmatched junction bases: 10. CDR3 nucleotide sequence: TGCGCCAGCAGCCAGGGGGGCGGGAGGGCCAGCGAGCAGTTCTTC. The encoded protein is CASSQGGGRASEQFF.

The chain is built from TRBV6-5 and TRBJ1-1; weak D call: TRBD1 (5 bases). Trimming removed 8 bases at V and 1 base at J, with 17 bases between. This CDR3 has 15 amino acids. Germline values: CDR1 MNHEY, CDR2 SVGAGI. CDR3 amino acids: CASVSSLGPNTEAFF. The CDR3 DNA reads as TGTGCCAGCGTTTCCAGCCTGGGGCCGAACACTGAAGCTTTCTTT.

This clone came up a few times. The rearrangement uses TRBV12-2 and TRBJ2-7; whether TRBD2, the table's D call, matches the DNA was not checked. TRBV12-2 is tagged as a pseudogene. CDR3 length: 10 amino acids. Here the CDR3 DNA reads TGTGCAAGTGGGAGTTACGAGCAGTACTTC. It codes for CASGSYEQYF.

The genes are TRBV6-5 and TRBJ2-1; perhaps TRBD2 as D (5 bases). CDR3 length: 15 amino acids. Trimming pared 2 bases from V and 7 bases from J, leaving 15 bases between. Germline V gives CDR1 MNHEY, CDR2 SVGAGI. The CDR3 DNA reads as TGTGCCAGCAGTTACACGGACCTGCGAGGGAATGAGCAGTTCTTC. Its translation: CASSYTDLRGNEQFF.

This chain uses TRBV12-5 with TRBJ1-4; D uncertain. Germline lookup yields CDR1 LGHNT and CDR2 FRNRAP. V was trimmed by 10 bases and J by 0 bases, leaving 21 bases between them. The CDR3 has 17 amino acids. CDR3 region: CANQTTATVATNEKLFF. CDR3 bases: TGTGCTAATCAAACCACAGCCACGGTTGCAACTAATGAAAAACTGTTTTTT.

The chain couples TRBV2 to TRBJ2-5; D call uncertain. The CDR3 length is 12 residues. V lost 7 bases and J 2 bases, leaving 8 bases between the germline ends. CDR1 is SNHLY, CDR2 FYNNEI, per germline. The chain's CDR3 is CASTPRQETQYF. CDR3 nucleotides: TGTGCCAGCACCCCGCGGCAAGAGACCCAGTACTTC.

The chain carries TRBV7-2 and TRBJ2-1; 9 positions agree with TRBD2. CDR1 and CDR2 from the germline V gene are SGHTA and FQGNSA. Germline trimming cut 5 bases from V and 6 bases from J; bases unmatched to any gene: 8. The CDR3 loop spans 15 amino acids. CDR3: CASSGSGRRLNEQFF. The CDR3 DNA sequence: TGTGCCAGCAGCGGTAGCGGGAGAAGGCTCAATGAGCAGTTCTTC.

The CDR3 DNA sequence: TGCGCCAGCAGCCCGGGGGTGACGTTTGCAGATACGCAGTATTTT. Translation gives CASSPGVTFADTQYF. The chain links TRBV5-1 to TRBJ2-3; D possibly corresponds to TRBD2 (6 bases). V was cut by 4 bases and J by 4 bases, with 16 bases left in between. The germline gives CDR1 SGHRS, CDR2 YFSETQ. The CDR3 is 15 residues long.

On this clone itself: One junction end disagrees with the germline gene, perhaps due to a read error. The V and J genes are TRBV7-7 and TRBJ1-5; D not resolved. Per the germline V gene, CDR1 is SSHAT and CDR2 is FNYEAQ (reference sequence). CDR3 length: 16 residues. The CDR3 DNA reads TGTGCTAGCAGTTCAACGAGGGATTATAGCAATCAGCCCCAGCATTTT. It translates to CASSSTRDYSNQPQHF.

The chain carries TRBV5-6 and TRBJ1-1; TRBD1 is a possible D gene (6 bases). This CDR3 region has 14 residues. CDR1 and CDR2 from the germline V gene are SGHDT and YYEEEE. Between the trimmed V and J ends, which lost 5 bases and 1 base, there was a span of 12 bases. The CDR3, as DNA: TGTGCCAGCAGACCGACAGGAACGAACACTGAAGCTTTCTTT. Residues: CASRPTGTNTEAFF.

The chain combines TRBV19 with TRBJ1-5; 9 nucleotides align to TRBD1. CDR1 is LNHDA, CDR2 SQIVND, per germline (reference sequence). CDR3 size: 14 residues. V shed 6 bases and J 4 bases; nucleotides not matched to a gene: 4. The CDR3 DNA reads TGTGCCAGTAGCACGGGACAGGGTAATCAGCCCCAGCATTTT. Protein sequence: CASSTGQGNQPQHF.

The chain links TRBV6-5 to TRBJ2-7; D not resolved. Germline-derived CDR1 and CDR2 are MNHEY and SVGAGI. The CDR3 covers 12 residues. V lost 3 bases to trimming and J lost 3 bases, with 6 bases between them. The CDR3 nucleotides are TGTGCCAGCAGTTATGAGCGCTACGAGCAGTACTTC. Translated, it gives CASSYERYEQYF.

The V and J genes are TRBV24-1 and TRBJ2-3; TRBD1 matches at 7 bases. CDR3 length equals 18 residues. CDR1 KGHDR and CDR2 SFDVKD come from the germline V gene. The V segment lost 3 bases and the J segment 0 bases; nucleotides outside the gene matches: 11. The CDR3 spells CATSDARDSAPSTDTQYF. The CDR3 DNA reads as TGTGCCACCAGTGATGCACGGGACAGTGCCCCTAGCACAGATACGCAGTATTTT.

The chain couples TRBV5-1 to TRBJ2-4; D perhaps matches TRBD1 (5 bases). The germline gives CDR1 SGHRS, CDR2 YFSETQ. V lost 0 bases and J 2 bases, leaving 6 bases between the germline ends. This CDR3 spans 14 amino acids. The CDR3 sequence is CASSLEGTKNIQYF. In DNA, the CDR3 is TGCGCCAGCAGCTTGGAGGGGACCAAAAACATTCAGTACTTC.

The chain combines TRBV7-6 with TRBJ2-7; TRBD1 aligns across 9 bases. Trimming removed 5 bases from V and 2 bases from J; junction bases left unmatched: 10. Germline CDR1 reads SGHVS; CDR2 reads FNYEAQ. The CDR3 consists of 16 residues. CDR3 DNA sequence: TGTGCCAGCAGCCCATATGCCGGGACAGGGCCCTACGAGCAGTACTTC. Protein: CASSPYAGTGPYEQYF.

The rearrangement uses TRBV18 and TRBJ2-3, with D perhaps TRBD1 (5 bases). This CDR3 is built from 17 residues. Looked up from germline, CDR1 is KGHSH and CDR2 is LQKENI. V was cut by 2 bases and J by 6 bases, with 21 bases left in between. This chain's CDR3 is CASSPGDRQQGIDTQYF. The CDR3 DNA is TGTGCCAGCTCACCAGGTGACAGACAACAAGGAATTGATACGCAGTATTTT.

This chain uses TRBV21-1 with TRBJ2-7; the table assigns TRBD2, which was not confirmed against the DNA. TRBV21-1 is a documented pseudogene. The CDR3 consists of 14 residues. The CDR3 loop is CARSGLGRFYEQYF. As DNA, the CDR3 is TGTGCCAGATCGGGACTTGGGAGATTCTACGAGCAGTACTTC.

The V gene is TRBV24-1, the J gene TRBJ2-1; 11 positions match TRBD2. This CDR3 contains 13 residues. CDR1 and CDR2 (germline): KGHDR, SFDVKD. V dropped 1 base and J dropped 13; count of bases not matched to a gene: 2. In DNA, the CDR3 is TGTGCCACCAGTGATTTTAGCGGGAGGGCCCAGTTCTTC. Protein product: CATSDFSGRAQFF.

This rearrangement joins TRBV4-2 to TRBJ2-5; the D is unclear. CDR3 length: 15 amino acids. The V gene lost 4 bases and the J gene lost 6 bases, with 18 bases spanning the gap. Germline V gene lookup returns CDR1 LGHNA and CDR2 YNFKEQ. In DNA, the CDR3 is TGTGCCAGCAGCCGAACGGGTACCAGCGAGCAGACCCAGTACTTC. Its protein product is CASSRTGTSEQTQYF.